The 26 T cell receptor beta chains below all came from one sample that was sequenced in a study of cytomegalovirus exposure and HLA in healthy donors. The PCR used 60 Vbeta and 13 Jbeta primers. Measured with immunoSEQ multiplex PCR; TCRdb has only the in-frame clones, and not every one. The sample includes roughly 66,000 clones, roughly 79% of them seen just once. Sample: PBMCs. These receptors were obtained from a man aged 50-59 years in good health and CMV-seronegative.

The gene calls are TRBV30 and TRBJ1-1; D ambiguous. CDR3 length: 12 residues. Germline assignment: CDR1 GTSNPN and CDR2 SVGIG (reference sequence). V was clipped by 4 bases and J by 2 bases, with 8 bases between them. CDR3: CAWIQFNTEAFF. The CDR3 DNA follows: TGTGCCTGGATACAATTCAACACTGAAGCTTTCTTT.

This clone was counted a single time. The chain recombines TRBV7-3 with TRBJ2-7, with TRBD1 matching 9 bases. The V gene end was trimmed by 1 base and the J gene end by 4 bases; junction bases not matched to a gene: 5. CDR3 size: 15 residues. CDR1 is SGHTA and CDR2 is FQGTGA in the germline V gene. As DNA, the CDR3 is TGTGCCAGCAGCTTAAATGCGGGACAGGGTTACGAGCAGTACTTC. It codes for CASSLNAGQGYEQYF.

The chain uses TRBV30 and TRBJ2-3, with D perhaps matching TRBD2 (6 bases). The CDR3 is 12 residues long. Germline-derived CDR1 and CDR2 are GTSNPN and SVGIG (reference sequence). V gave up 2 bases and J gave up 6 bases, with 9 bases separating them. CDR3 amino acids: CAWSSGTDTQYF. The CDR3 DNA reads TGTGCCTGGAGTTCAGGGACTGATACGCAGTATTTT.

This clone occurred a few times. This sequence joins TRBV6-5 and TRBJ1-1; D possibly corresponds to TRBD1 (5 bases). V was clipped by 2 bases and J by 0 bases, with 10 bases between them. This CDR3 has 15 amino acids. Germline lookup yields CDR1 MNHEY and CDR2 SVGAGI. CDR3 bases: TGTGCCAGCAGTTACGGGGCAGCACTGAACACTGAAGCTTTCTTT. This sequence encodes CASSYGAALNTEAFF.

The V gene is TRBV10-3, the J gene TRBJ1-3; no definite D call. Germline assignment: CDR1 ENHRY and CDR2 SYGVKD. The CDR3 is made up of 16 amino acids. V was pared by 1 base and J by 2 bases, with 12 bases between. The CDR3 spells CAISELGGLTGNTIYF. The CDR3 DNA reads TGTGCCATCAGTGAGTTAGGAGGGCTAACTGGAAACACCATATATTTT.

This chain connects TRBV13 to TRBJ2-2, with D possibly matching TRBD1 (5 bases). This CDR3 is built from 14 residues. Trimming removed 6 bases from V and 6 bases from J, with 14 bases in between. CDR1 and CDR2 from the germline V gene are PRHDT and FYEKMQ (reference sequence). CDR3 sequence: CASRDRKTSGELFF. The CDR3 region has the DNA TGTGCCAGCAGAGACAGAAAGACGTCCGGGGAGCTGTTTTTT.

The chain links TRBV27 to TRBJ1-1, with D hard to call. CDR3 length: 13 residues. Trimming took off 6 bases at V and 6 bases at J, with 14 bases between the two ends. Germline CDR1 and CDR2: MNHEY and SMNVEV (reference sequence). The CDR3, as DNA: TGTGCCAGCAGAAAAAACTCCCTGCCTGAAGCTTTCTTT. It translates to CASRKNSLPEAFF.

The rearrangement links TRBV2 to TRBJ2-5, with 11 positions matching TRBD2. The trim removed 6 bases at V and 9 bases at J, leaving 12 bases unmatched. Germline-derived CDR1 and CDR2 are SNHLY and FYNNEI. CDR3 length: 15 residues. In DNA form, the CDR3 reads TGTGCCAGCAGCTCCGGGACTAGCGGACCTAAGGCCCAGTACTTC. This encodes CASSSGTSGPKAQYF.

The chain has TRBV28 and TRBJ2-2; possibly TRBD1 for D (5 bases). This CDR3 spans 13 amino acids. The germline gives CDR1 MDHEN, CDR2 SYDVKM. Trimming stripped 4 bases from V and 6 bases from J, with 9 bases between. The CDR3 DNA reads TGTGCCAGCAGTTCCAGGGTGCCCGGGGAGCTGTTTTTT. The encoded protein is CASSSRVPGELFF. Together with reference TRBV28 and TRBJ2-2, the CDR3 gives the full variable domain: DVKVTQSSRYLVKRTGEKVFLECVQDMDHENMFWYRQDPGLGLRLIYFSYDVKMKEKGDIPEGYSVSREKKERFSLILESASTNQTSMYLCASSSRVPGELFFGEGSRLTVL.

The genes are TRBV27 and TRBJ2-3, with 13 bases identical to TRBD2. J gave up 6 bases and V 4 bases, and 19 bases lay outside the gene matches. The V gene's germline CDR1 is MNHEY and CDR2 SMNVEV (reference sequence). CDR3 length equals 20 residues. In nucleotides, the CDR3 is TGTGCCAGCAGTTCCCTGATCATTTCTGGACTAGCGGGGGTGGGTGATACGCAGTATTTT. This encodes CASSSLIISGLAGVGDTQYF.

The V call is TRBV20-1, the J call TRBJ1-2; no definite D call. This CDR3 contains 8 residues. Germline V lookup: CDR1 DFQATT, CDR2 SNEGSKA (reference sequence). V was shortened by 5 bases and J by 8 bases, with 3 bases between the two germline ends. The CDR3 here is CSAQGYTF. CDR3 DNA sequence: TGCAGTGCTCAGGGCTACACCTTC.

The chain couples TRBV7-2 to TRBJ2-3; D not resolved. Trimming took off 4 bases at V and 0 bases at J, with 11 bases between the two ends. The CDR3 has 15 residues. Germline V gene data show CDR1 as SGHTA and CDR2 as FQGNSA. The DNA for the CDR3 is TGTGCCAGCAGCTCTAGGCGGTCTAGCACAGATACGCAGTATTTT. This codes for CASSSRRSSTDTQYF. Complete variable domain (other parts from reference TRBV7-2 and TRBJ2-3): GAGVSQSPSNKVTEKGKDVELRCDPISGHTALYWYRQSLGQGLEFLIYFQGNSAPDKSGLPSDRFSAERTGGSVSTLTIQRTQQEDSAVYLCASSSRRSSTDTQYFGPGTRLTVL.

The chain employs TRBV5-1 and TRBJ2-7; D is possibly TRBD2 (6 bases). The CDR3 contains 14 residues. Germline V gene data show CDR1 as SGHRS and CDR2 as YFSETQ. V was pared by 4 bases and J by 3 bases, with 14 bases between. CDR3 amino acids: CASSHAGSDYEQYF. For the CDR3, the DNA is TGCGCCAGCAGCCACGCGGGGTCTGACTACGAGCAGTACTTC.

The chain is built from TRBV19 and TRBJ2-1; tentatively, D is TRBD1 (5 bases). The CDR3 length is 14 residues. V was trimmed by 2 bases and J by 6 bases, leaving 11 bases between them. Looked up from germline, CDR1 is LNHDA and CDR2 is SQIVND (reference sequence). CDR3 sequence (DNA): TGTGCCAGTAGTATATTAGAAAGGGGCAATGAGCAGTTCTTC. Translated, it gives CASSILERGNEQFF.

V is TRBV11-3 and J is TRBJ2-3, with 10 bases identical to TRBD2. Germline loops: CDR1 SGHNT, CDR2 YENEEA. V lost 5 bases to trimming and J lost 2 bases; unmatched junction nucleotides: 7. CDR3 length: 16 amino acids. CDR3 sequence (DNA): TGTGCCAGCAGCGCTTCTAGCGGGAGATCCACAGATACGCAGTATTTT. It yields the protein CASSASSGRSTDTQYF.

This clone was counted a single time. J is TRBJ1-2 and V is TRBV5-4, with D uncertain. With 1 base removed from V and 0 bases from J, the gap between germline ends came to 10 bases. Germline CDR1 SGHNT, CDR2 YYREEE (reference sequence). The CDR3 covers 15 residues. The CDR3 bases are TGTGCCAGCAGCTTGTGGAGGGATACTAACTATGGCTACACCTTC. Its protein product is CASSLWRDTNYGYTF.

The CDR3 DNA reads TGTGCCAGCTCACCAGAGCGTCATCAGCCCCAGCATTTT. Amino acid sequence: CASSPERHQPQHF. V and J are TRBV18 and TRBJ1-5, with D unresolved. The germline gives CDR1 KGHSH, CDR2 LQKENI. The CDR3 extends over 13 amino acids. V lost 2 bases and J lost 5, with 7 bases in between.

The V and J genes are TRBV21-1 and TRBJ2-3; the table assigns TRBD1, which was not confirmed against the DNA. TRBV21-1 is described as a pseudogene. The length of the CDR3 is 16 residues. The DNA for the CDR3 is TGTGCCAGCAGCCCTTTACCCGTGCAGGGAACCGATACGCAGTATTTT. Translation: CASSPLPVQGTDTQYF.

A single count supports this clone. V and J are TRBV10-2 and TRBJ2-1, with 12 bases fitting TRBD2. Germline assignment: CDR1 WSHSY and CDR2 SAAADI. The CDR3 contains 21 residues. The V segment lost 6 bases and the J segment 7 bases; nucleotides outside the gene matches: 25. CDR3 sequence: CASSPLQGGIGLAGLGNEQFF. CDR3 DNA: TGCGCCAGCAGCCCGCTGCAGGGAGGGATAGGACTAGCGGGATTGGGGAATGAGCAGTTCTTC.

The chain joins TRBV5-1 to TRBJ1-3; tentatively, D is TRBD1 (5 bases). This CDR3 region has 16 residues. Trimming cost V 5 bases and J 0 bases, with 15 bases left between them. Germline CDR1 SGHRS, CDR2 YFSETQ. The CDR3 sequence: CASRRDLGSSGNTIYF. In DNA form, the CDR3 reads TGCGCCAGCAGGAGGGACTTGGGGAGCTCTGGAAACACCATATATTTT.

The chain employs TRBV28 and TRBJ2-7; the D gene is possibly TRBD1 (5 bases). The CDR3 totals 15 residues. V lost 4 bases, J lost 1 base, and 14 bases lay in between. Germline V lookup: CDR1 MDHEN, CDR2 SYDVKM. In DNA, the CDR3 is TGTGCCAGCAGTTCGTCGGTGGGGCGTTCCTACGAGCAGTACTTC. Residues: CASSSSVGRSYEQYF.

The chain combines TRBV2 with TRBJ1-5, with 9 positions matching TRBD1. This CDR3 comprises 15 residues. Germline V CDR1 and CDR2: SNHLY, FYNNEI. Trimming took 4 bases from V and 0 from J; bases not matched to a gene: 1. CDR3 sequence reads: CASSGDRDSNQPQHF. The CDR3 coding sequence is TGTGCCAGCAGTGGGGACAGGGATAGCAATCAGCCCCAGCATTTT.

The gene calls are TRBV29-1 and TRBJ1-5; D call uncertain. Germline lookup yields CDR1 SQVTM and CDR2 ANQGSEA. The V and J ends lost 5 bases and 9 bases respectively, with 14 bases between them. This CDR3 region has 12 residues. This CDR3 is CSVNIGEGPQHF. Here the CDR3 DNA reads TGCAGCGTTAATATTGGGGAGGGGCCCCAGCATTTT.

This rearrangement joins TRBV7-8 to TRBJ1-1; weak D call: TRBD1 (5 bases). CDR1 and CDR2 (germline): SGHVS, FQNEAQ. The CDR3 totals 15 residues. Trimming cost V 5 bases and J 0 bases, with 13 bases left between them. The CDR3 DNA sequence: TGTGCCAGCAGCCTAGGGGCAGCAATGAACACTGAAGCTTTCTTT. This translates into CASSLGAAMNTEAFF. Filled out from reference TRBV7-8 and TRBJ1-1, the complete variable domain reads GAGVSQSPRYKVAKRGQDVALRCDPISGHVSLFWYQQALGQGPEFLTYFQNEAQLDKSGLPSDRFFAERPEGSVSTLKIQRTQQEDSAVYLCASSLGAAMNTEAFFGQGTRLTVV.

The rearrangement uses TRBV4-1 and TRBJ1-2, with D perhaps TRBD1 (5 bases). The CDR3 is 15 amino acids. V was clipped by 1 base and J by 3 bases, with 12 bases between them. CDR1 and CDR2 from the germline V gene are MGHRA and YSYEKL. CDR3 protein: CASSQVGAMDYGYTF. The CDR3 DNA follows: TGCGCCAGCAGCCAAGTAGGGGCGATGGACTATGGCTACACCTTC.

The chain couples TRBV6-5 to TRBJ2-7; D is possibly TRBD1 or TRBD2 (5 bases each). Trimming took 10 bases from V and 2 from J, leaving 15 bases between them. The CDR3 sequence is 13 residues long. The germline CDR1 and CDR2 sequences are MNHEY and SVGAGI. CDR3 sequence: CANRSSGTYEQYF. Here the CDR3 DNA reads TGTGCCAACAGGTCCAGCGGAACCTACGAGCAGTACTTC.